This T cell receptor (beta chain) was captured in a study of blood T cell repertoires in COVID-19. V was clipped by 5 bases and J by 9 bases; unmatched bases: 9. The germline V gene has CDR1 SGHAT and CDR2 FQNNGV. This CDR3 is 15 amino acids long. Here immunoSEQ multiplex PCR was the method, and the copy in TCRdb shows in-frame clones only, minus some. The repertoire includes around 13,000 clones, roughly 85% of them detected once, and about 25% sits in the top ten. The rearrangement uses TRBV11-2 and TRBJ2-1; 11 positions agree with TRBD2. This TCR was recovered from a woman aged 60-75 years with acute or convalescent COVID-19. The source material was peripheral blood. The CDR3 region is CASSLTIAGGREQFF. As DNA, the CDR3 is TGTGCCAGCAGCCTCACCATAGCGGGGGGGCGTGAGCAGTTCTTC.